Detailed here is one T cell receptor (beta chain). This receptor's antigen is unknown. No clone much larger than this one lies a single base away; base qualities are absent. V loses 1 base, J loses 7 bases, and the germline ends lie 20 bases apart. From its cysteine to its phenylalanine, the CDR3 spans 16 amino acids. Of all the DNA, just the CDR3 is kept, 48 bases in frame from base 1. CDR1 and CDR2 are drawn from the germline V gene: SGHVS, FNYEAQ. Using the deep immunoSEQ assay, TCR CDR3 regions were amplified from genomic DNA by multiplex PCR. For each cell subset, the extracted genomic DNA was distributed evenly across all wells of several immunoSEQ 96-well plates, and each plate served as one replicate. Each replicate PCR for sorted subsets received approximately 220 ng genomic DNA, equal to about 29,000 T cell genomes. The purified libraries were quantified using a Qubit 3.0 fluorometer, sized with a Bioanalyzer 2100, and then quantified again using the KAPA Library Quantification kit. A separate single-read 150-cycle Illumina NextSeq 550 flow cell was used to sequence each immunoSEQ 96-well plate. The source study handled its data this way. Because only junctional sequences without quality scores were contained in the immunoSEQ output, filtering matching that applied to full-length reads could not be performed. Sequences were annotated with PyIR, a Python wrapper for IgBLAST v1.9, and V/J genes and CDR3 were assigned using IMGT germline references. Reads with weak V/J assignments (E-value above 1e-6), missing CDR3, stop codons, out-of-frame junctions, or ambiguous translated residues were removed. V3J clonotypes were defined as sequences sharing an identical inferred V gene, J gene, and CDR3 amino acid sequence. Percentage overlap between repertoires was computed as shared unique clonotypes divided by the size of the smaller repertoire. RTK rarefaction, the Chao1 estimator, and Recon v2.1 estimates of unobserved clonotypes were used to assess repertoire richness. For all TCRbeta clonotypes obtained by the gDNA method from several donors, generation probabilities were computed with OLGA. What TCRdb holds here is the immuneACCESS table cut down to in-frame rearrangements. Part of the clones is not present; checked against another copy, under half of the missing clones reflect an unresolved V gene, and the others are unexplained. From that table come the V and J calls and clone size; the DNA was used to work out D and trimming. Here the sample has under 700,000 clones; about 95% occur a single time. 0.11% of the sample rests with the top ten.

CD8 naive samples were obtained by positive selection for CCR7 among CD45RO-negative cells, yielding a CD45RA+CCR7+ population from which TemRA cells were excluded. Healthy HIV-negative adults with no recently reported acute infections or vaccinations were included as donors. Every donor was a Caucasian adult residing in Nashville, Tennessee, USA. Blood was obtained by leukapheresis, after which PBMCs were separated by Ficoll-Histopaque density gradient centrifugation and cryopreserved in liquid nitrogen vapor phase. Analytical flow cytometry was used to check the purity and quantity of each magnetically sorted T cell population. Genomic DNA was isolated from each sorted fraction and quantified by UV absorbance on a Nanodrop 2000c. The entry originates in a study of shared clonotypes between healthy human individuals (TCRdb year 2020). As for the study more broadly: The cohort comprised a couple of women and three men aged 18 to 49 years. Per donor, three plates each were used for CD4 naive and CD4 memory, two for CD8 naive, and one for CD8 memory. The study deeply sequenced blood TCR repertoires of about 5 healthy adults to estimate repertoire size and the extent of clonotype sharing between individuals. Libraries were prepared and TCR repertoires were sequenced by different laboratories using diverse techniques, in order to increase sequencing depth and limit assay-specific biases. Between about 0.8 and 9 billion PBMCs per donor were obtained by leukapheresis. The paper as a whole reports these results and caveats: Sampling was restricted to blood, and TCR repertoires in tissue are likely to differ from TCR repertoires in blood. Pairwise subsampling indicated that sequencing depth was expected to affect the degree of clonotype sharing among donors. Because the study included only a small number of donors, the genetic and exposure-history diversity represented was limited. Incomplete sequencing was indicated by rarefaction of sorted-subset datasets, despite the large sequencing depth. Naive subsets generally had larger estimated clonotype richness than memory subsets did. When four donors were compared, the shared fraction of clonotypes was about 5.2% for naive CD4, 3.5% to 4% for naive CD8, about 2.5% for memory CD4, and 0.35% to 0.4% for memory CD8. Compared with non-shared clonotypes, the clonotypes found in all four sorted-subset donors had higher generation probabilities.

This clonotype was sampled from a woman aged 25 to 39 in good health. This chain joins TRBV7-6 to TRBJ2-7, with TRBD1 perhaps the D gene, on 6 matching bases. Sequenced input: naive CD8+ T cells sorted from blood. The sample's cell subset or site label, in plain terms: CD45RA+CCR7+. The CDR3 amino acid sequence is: CASSLGFFGRGEEQYF. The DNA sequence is TGTGCCAGCAGCTTAGGCTTTTTCGGCAGGGGAGAAGAGCAGTACTTC.